A few counts support the clone carrying this TCR beta chain. The antigen is not known. This record belongs to a study of post-analysis software for immune sequencing data. CDR3 length: 14 residues. V shed 7 bases, J shed 2 bases, and the junction held 7 bases outside the gene matches. Germline V gene sequence: CDR1 MNHEY, CDR2 SVGAGI. Built from TCR beta cDNA, the libraries had unique molecular identifiers in them. Starting from approximately 0.95 to 9.8 million T cells, the study yielded about 500,000 cDNA molecules. TCRdb analysed the PCR reads with MiXCR anew, one entry per CDR3 protein. The table lists approximately 360,000 distinct CDR3 sequences, roughly 30% of them singletons. Study conclusions and caveats: Elevated frequency relative to controls characterized a handful of TRBV segments in patients, TRBV5-6, TRBV5-1 and TRBV20-1 among them.

Sequencing was carried out using blood. The chain combines TRBV6-5 with TRBJ1-2; 7 bases align to TRBD1. The source of this sequence is a girl under 18 with multiple sclerosis. The CDR3 reads CASTKGQINYGYTF. DNA of the CDR3: TGTGCCAGCACTAAGGGACAGATAAACTATGGCTACACCTTC.